Following are 23 T cell receptor beta chains from one sample sequenced in a study of regulatory T cells in long-lasting Graves disease. Construction of TCR beta libraries relied on iRepertoire HTBI primers and on Arm-PCR targeting CDR3 regions. TCRdb ran MiXCR on the multiplex PCR reads and lists one entry per CDR3 protein. The data show 680,000 or so distinct CDR3 sequences, 15% to 20% seen once. Time point in this sample: newly diagnosed GD, antithyroid drugs for less than 3 months. PBMCs provided the RNA from which the TCR library was made. These data were also reused for a study on T cells in Graves' hyperthyroidism and ophthalmopathy.

Here the sequenced sample was peripheral blood mononuclear cells (PBMCs), taken at new diagnosis, from a patient treated with antithyroid drugs. The receptors were sampled from a woman aged 25-40 years with Graves disease.

The chain employs TRBV3-1 and TRBJ2-5; 7 nucleotides agree with TRBD1. Looked up from germline, CDR1 is LGHDT and CDR2 is YNNKEL (reference sequence). V shed 2 bases and J 8 bases; nucleotides not matched to a gene: 14. This CDR3 contains 16 residues. CDR3 nucleotides: TGTGCCAGCAGCCAATTCCTACAGGGGCCGCTATTAACCCAGTACTTC. Its translation: CASSQFLQGPLLTQYF.

In this sample, this clonotype turned up many times. The V call is TRBV7-2, the J call TRBJ2-2; D tentatively fits TRBD1 or TRBD2 (5 bases each). Trimming took 4 bases from V and 4 from J, leaving 10 bases between them. The CDR3 length is 14 residues. Germline CDR1 reads SGHTA; CDR2 reads FQGNSA. CDR3 in amino acids: CASSSRDLTGELFF. In DNA form, the CDR3 reads TGTGCCAGCAGCTCCCGGGACCTCACCGGGGAGCTGTTTTTT.

This chain joins TRBV19 and TRBJ2-3; D perhaps matches TRBD2 (6 bases). This CDR3 has 19 amino acids. Germline assignment: CDR1 LNHDA and CDR2 SQIVND (reference sequence). The V gene lost 3 bases and the J gene lost 0 bases, with 22 bases spanning the gap. This CDR3 is CASSIRALSGVGSTDTQYF. As DNA, the CDR3 is TGTGCCAGTAGTATTCGGGCTCTATCGGGAGTGGGGAGCACAGATACGCAGTATTTT.

This clonotype was counted ten times or more. This rearrangement joins TRBV28 to TRBJ2-5; D gene ambiguous. Germline V gives CDR1 MDHEN, CDR2 SYDVKM. V dropped 1 base and J dropped 5 bases, with 5 bases sitting between them. The CDR3 covers 12 residues. Here the CDR3 DNA reads TGTGCCAGCAGTTTATTATGGGAGACCCAGTACTTC. This gives the protein CASSLLWETQYF.

This clonotype was observed at least ten times. The rearrangement uses TRBV11-2 and TRBJ1-1, with D unresolved. This CDR3 spans 15 amino acids. Germline V CDR1 and CDR2: SGHAT, FQNNGV. V was clipped by 5 bases and J by 6 bases, with 19 bases between them. In DNA form, the CDR3 reads TGTGCCAGCAGCGACCGGGGTGTGGGCAACGCTGAAGCTTTCTTT. Translated, it gives CASSDRGVGNAEAFF.

This clonotype was seen a handful of times. This rearrangement joins TRBV5-1 to TRBJ1-2; TRBD1 aligns across 10 bases. Germline CDR1 is SGHRS and CDR2 is YFSETQ. With 2 bases clipped from V and 8 bases from J, the junction kept 9 bases outside the gene matches. The CDR3 contains 15 residues. In DNA, the CDR3 is TGCGCCAGCAGCTTTAGGACAGGGGGACAGGGCGGCTACACCTTC. This sequence encodes CASSFRTGGQGGYTF.

This clonotype showed up many times. This chain uses TRBV11-2 with TRBJ1-2; D gene uncertain. The germline CDR1 and CDR2 sequences are SGHAT and FQNNGV. V shed 4 bases and J shed 3 bases, with 9 bases lying between them. The CDR3 is 13 amino acids. CDR3 protein: CASSSEVDYGYTF. The DNA for the CDR3 is TGTGCCAGCAGCTCCGAGGTAGACTATGGCTACACCTTC.

The chain recombines TRBV9 with TRBJ1-2; a weak D match, TRBD1 (6 bases). There are 15 residues in the CDR3. The germline CDR1 and CDR2 sequences are SGDLS and YYNGEE. V dropped 0 bases and J dropped 4 bases, with 13 bases sitting between them. DNA of the CDR3: TGTGCCAGCAGCGTAGGTTCCGGGGGCCCCTATGGCTACACCTTC. It is translated as CASSVGSGGPYGYTF.

The chain joins TRBV14 to TRBJ2-1; D not resolved. The CDR3 loop spans 13 amino acids. The V end was cut by 0 bases, the J end by 10 bases, with 10 bases between. Germline V gene data show CDR1 as SGHDN and CDR2 as FVKESK. The CDR3 DNA reads as TGTGCCAGCAGCCAAGATGAGGTCTCCGAGCAGTTCTTC. Translating it yields CASSQDEVSEQFF. Full variable domain (outside the CDR3, taken from reference TRBV14 and TRBJ2-1): EAGVTQFPSHSVIEKGQTVTLRCDPISGHDNLYWYRRVMGKEIKFLLHFVKESKQDESGMPNNRFLAERTGGTYSTLKVQPAELEDSGVYFCASSQDEVSEQFFGPGTRLTVL.

This clonotype was detected only a few times. The chain carries TRBV20-1 and TRBJ1-4, with D perhaps matching TRBD1 (6 bases). Germline CDR1 reads DFQATT; CDR2 reads SNEGSKA (reference sequence). The CDR3 is made up of 14 amino acids. V was trimmed by 0 bases and J by 7 bases, leaving 12 bases between them. The CDR3 here is CSARDLGAGEKLFF. In DNA, the CDR3 is TGCAGTGCTAGAGATTTGGGGGCGGGTGAAAAACTGTTTTTT.

This clonotype has only a few counts. The chain recombines TRBV9 with TRBJ2-1; the match to TRBD2 covers 8 bases. Germline lookup yields CDR1 SGDLS and CDR2 YYNGEE. The CDR3 contains 16 residues. Unmatched junction bases numbered 6, after V lost 0 bases and J lost 4 bases. The CDR3 is CASSVGLAGGYNEQFF. The CDR3 coding sequence is TGTGCCAGCAGCGTAGGTCTTGCGGGGGGATACAATGAGCAGTTCTTC. The full variable domain, its missing parts supplied by reference TRBV9 and TRBJ2-1, is DSGVTQTPKHLITATGQRVTLRCSPRSGDLSVYWYQQSLDQGLQFLIQYYNGEERAKGNILERFSAQQFPDLHSELNLSSLELGDSALYFCASSVGLAGGYNEQFFGPGTRLTVL.

This clonotype has a count of ten or more. The J gene is TRBJ2-2, the V gene TRBV12-5; 10 nucleotides agree with TRBD1. Germline V gene sequence: CDR1 LGHNT, CDR2 FRNRAP. The V and J ends lost 5 bases and 10 bases, in that order; junction bases with no gene match: 7. The CDR3 totals 14 residues. The CDR3 loop is CASGPGQGGEELFF. The CDR3 nucleotides read TGTGCTAGTGGTCCCGGACAGGGGGGGGAGGAGCTGTTTTTT.

This clonotype has ten or more counts. V is TRBV6-1 and J is TRBJ2-7; weak D call: TRBD1 (6 bases). Germline V gene data show CDR1 as MNHNS and CDR2 as SASEGT. Trimming removed 7 bases from V and 3 bases from J, with 13 bases in between. The CDR3 has 13 residues. CDR3 amino acids: CASNTGNVYEQYF. The CDR3 DNA reads TGTGCCAGCAACACAGGGAACGTCTACGAGCAGTACTTC.

In this sample, this clonotype turned up many times. The chain carries TRBV6-1 and TRBJ2-7; 7 bases match TRBD1. The CDR3 is made up of 14 amino acids. Trimming removed 4 bases from V and 7 bases from J; junction bases left unmatched: 10. Germline V gene lookup returns CDR1 MNHNS and CDR2 SASEGT. The CDR3 is CASSVTGETGEQYF. DNA for the CDR3: TGTGCCAGCAGTGTTACAGGGGAGACGGGGGAGCAGTACTTC.

About this clonotype itself: One junction end does not reproduce the germline sequence, and a read error may be involved. The gene calls are TRBV7-7 and TRBJ2-5, with a possible D match to TRBD2 (6 bases). From germline, CDR1 is SSHAT and CDR2 FNYEAQ (reference sequence). This CDR3 is built from 15 residues. DNA for the CDR3: TGTGCTAGCAGCTTCGGGGGATCGAGTGGAGAGACCCAGTACTTC. Protein: CASSFGGSSGETQYF.

The sample holds a few counts of this clonotype. The rearrangement uses TRBV19 and TRBJ2-1; possibly TRBD1 for D (5 bases). The V gene's germline CDR1 is LNHDA and CDR2 SQIVND (reference sequence). Trimming stripped 7 bases from V and 1 base from J, with 14 bases between. The CDR3 runs 15 residues. CDR3 region: CASTRVSSSYNEQFF. The CDR3, as DNA: TGTGCCAGTACCAGGGTAAGTTCGTCCTACAATGAGCAGTTCTTC.

V is TRBV4-2 and J is TRBJ2-1; the match to TRBD2 covers 10 bases. CDR1 and CDR2 from the germline V gene are LGHNA and YNFKEQ. There are 14 residues in the CDR3. J lost 10 bases, V lost 0 bases, and 3 bases had no gene match. CDR3 DNA: TGTGCCAGCAGCCAAGAAGGACTAGCGGTGGAGCAGTTCTTC. This gives the protein CASSQEGLAVEQFF.

This clonotype was counted many times. The chain has TRBV7-2 and TRBJ2-1, with D tentatively TRBD1 (5 bases). Germline CDR1 SGHTA, CDR2 FQGNSA. The CDR3 has 13 residues. V was cut by 4 bases and J by 4 bases, with 8 bases left in between. CDR3: CASSSPGYNEQFF. The CDR3 nucleotides read TGTGCCAGCAGCTCCCCAGGGTACAATGAGCAGTTCTTC.

In its sample, this clonotype was seen many times. The chain uses TRBV30 and TRBJ2-1; D might be TRBD1 or TRBD2, each matching 6 bases. The V end was cut by 1 base, the J end by 8 bases, with 9 bases between. Germline loops: CDR1 GTSNPN, CDR2 SVGIG (reference sequence). The CDR3 is made up of 12 amino acids. The CDR3 DNA sequence: TGTGCCTGGAGTGAGGGGGGCGATGAGCAGTTCTTC. Encoded protein: CAWSEGGDEQFF.

This clonotype has just one count. V and J are TRBV7-6 and TRBJ2-1; 9 bases map to TRBD1. After removal of 2 bases from V and 7 bases from J, the junction contained 3 bases not matched to a gene. Germline V lookup: CDR1 SGHVS, CDR2 FNYEAQ. The CDR3 sequence is 14 residues long. This chain's CDR3 is CASSLRTGDNEQFF. In DNA form, the CDR3 reads TGTGCCAGCAGCTTAAGGACAGGGGATAATGAGCAGTTCTTC.

The J gene is TRBJ1-6, the V gene TRBV20-1; possibly TRBD1 for D (6 bases). V was cut by 2 bases and J by 6 bases, with 11 bases left in between. CDR1 and CDR2 from the germline V gene are DFQATT and SNEGSKA (reference sequence). The CDR3 is 14 amino acids. The CDR3 spells CSARRTGSNSPLHF. The CDR3 DNA sequence: TGCAGTGCTAGACGAACAGGGTCTAATTCACCCCTCCACTTT.

The chain is built from TRBV20-1 and TRBJ1-2; TRBD1 is a possible D gene (5 bases). The germline gives CDR1 DFQATT, CDR2 SNEGSKA (reference sequence). CDR3 size: 16 residues. The V gene lost 2 bases and the J gene lost 1 base, with 17 bases spanning the gap. CDR3 sequence reads: CSARRPGQGVNYGYTF. In DNA form, the CDR3 reads TGCAGTGCTAGACGACCTGGGCAGGGAGTTAACTATGGCTACACCTTC.

Note on this clonotype: A much larger clone sits a single nucleotide away, making a read error possible. J is TRBJ2-3 and V is TRBV28, with 8 nucleotides matching TRBD2. With V trimmed by 7 bases and J by 13 bases, 7 bases remained unmatched. Germline CDR1 MDHEN, CDR2 SYDVKM. The CDR3 runs to 11 residues. The CDR3 sequence is CASKTGRAKYF. The CDR3 coding sequence is TGTGCCAGCAAGACCGGGAGGGCGAAGTATTTT.